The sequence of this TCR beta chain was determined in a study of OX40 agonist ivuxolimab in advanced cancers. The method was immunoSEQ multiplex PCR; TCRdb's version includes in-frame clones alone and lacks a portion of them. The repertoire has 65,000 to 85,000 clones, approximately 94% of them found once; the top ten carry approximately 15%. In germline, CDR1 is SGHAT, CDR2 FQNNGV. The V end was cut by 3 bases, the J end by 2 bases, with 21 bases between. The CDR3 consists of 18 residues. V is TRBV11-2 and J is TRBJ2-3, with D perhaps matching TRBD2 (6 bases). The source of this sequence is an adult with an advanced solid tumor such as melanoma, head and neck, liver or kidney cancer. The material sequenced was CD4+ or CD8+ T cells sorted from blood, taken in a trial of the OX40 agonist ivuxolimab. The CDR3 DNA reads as TGTGCCAGCAGCTTGTTCCGGGACTTCCCTGACCCCACAGATACGCAGTATTTT. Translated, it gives CASSLFRDFPDPTDTQYF.